This T cell receptor beta chain was sequenced in a study of blood T cell repertoires in COVID-19. Study details: Collection of acute and convalescent COVID-19 samples took place in the United States, Italy and Spain. The analysed material was cDNA or gDNA that came from T cells, B-cell-depleted T cells, or PBMCs.

Original processing methods: From reference gene primer amplification, estimates of nucleated cell counts were derived. Some clones are missing from TCRdb's copy, which holds only in-frame ones; the method was immunoSEQ multiplex PCR. V, J and clone size are taken as reported in that table, and D and trimming were inferred from the DNA itself. The sample includes 200,000 to 250,000 clones, less than 85% of them seen just once. This clone turned up a few times. V lost 1 base, J lost 8 bases, and 8 bases lay in between. CDR3 size: 12 residues. Germline values: CDR1 SEHNR, CDR2 FQNEAQ (reference sequence).

V is TRBV7-9 and J is TRBJ1-2, with unresolved D. The TCR was taken from a woman aged 80 or older with COVID-19, enrolled during active disease. Sample: peripheral blood. This chain's CDR3 is CASSLDGSGYTF. The CDR3, as DNA: TGTGCCAGCAGCTTAGATGGGAGCGGCTACACCTTC. Full variable domain (outside the CDR3, taken from reference TRBV7-9 and TRBJ1-2): DTGVSQNPRHKITKRGQNVTFRCDPISEHNRLYWYRQTLGQGPEFLTYFQNEAQLEKSRLLSDRFSAERPKGSFSTLEIQRTEQGDSAMYLCASSLDGSGYTFGSGTRLTVV.